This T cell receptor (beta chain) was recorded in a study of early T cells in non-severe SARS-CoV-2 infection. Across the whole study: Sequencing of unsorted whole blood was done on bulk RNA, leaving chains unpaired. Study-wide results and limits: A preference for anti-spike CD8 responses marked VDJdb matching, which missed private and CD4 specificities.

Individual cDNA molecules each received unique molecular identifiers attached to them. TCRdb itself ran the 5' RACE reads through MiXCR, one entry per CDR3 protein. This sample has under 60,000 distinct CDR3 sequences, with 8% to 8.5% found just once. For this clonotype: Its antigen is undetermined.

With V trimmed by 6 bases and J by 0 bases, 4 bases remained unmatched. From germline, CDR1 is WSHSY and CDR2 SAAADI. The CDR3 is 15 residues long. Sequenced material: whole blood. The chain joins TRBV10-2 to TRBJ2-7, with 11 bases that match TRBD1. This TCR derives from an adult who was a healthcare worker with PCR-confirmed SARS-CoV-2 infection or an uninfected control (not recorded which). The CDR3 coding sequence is TGCGCCAGCAGGAAGGGACAGGGGGACTCCTACGAGCAGTACTTC. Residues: CASRKGQGDSYEQYF.